This T cell receptor (beta chain) was profiled in a study of T cell repertoires in cytomegalovirus infection (dated by TCRdb to about 2019). Regarding the research as a whole: Peptide stimulations targeted recently identified HLA-C-restricted CMV epitopes, whose presentation resists viral immunomodulation, together with well-studied HLA-B-restricted epitopes. Donor HLA type was relevant to the analysis, as public TCR beta signatures indicated carriage of CMV infection together with the matching HLA type. General conclusions and limits of the study: The ex vivo response was dominated by HLA-C-restricted CMV-specific TCR beta clonotypes, and the single most frequent clonotype in two of eight donors was supplied by these HLA-C-restricted clonotypes. Carriers of CMV infection plus the relevant HLA type were discriminated by the cumulative frequency of public TCR beta family members in the study cohort and in an independent roughly 400-donor cohort.

As to this clonotype: No antigen is known for it. Base quality data are lacking; no much larger clone is found one base away.

Sequenced on an Illumina HiSeq 1500. In TCRdb, the public reads were trimmed at Q25 with fastp and aligned with MiXCR, with productive beta chains retained. Every CDR3 protein is listed once, alongside the most common genes and DNA of its rows. Here the sample has a few hundred thousand distinct CDR3 sequences; 20% to 25% occur a single time. The ten largest make up about an eighth of the sample. Taken with the paper, the label for treatment or condition translates to: in vitro stimulation with specific CMV peptide epitopes to enrich CMV-specific T cells. V loses 10 bases, J loses 2 bases, and the germline ends lie 22 bases apart. According to the germline V gene, CDR1 reads ENHRY and CDR2 reads SYGVKD. The CDR3, from cysteine to phenylalanine, totals 16 residues. Of the read, only the CDR3 DNA is kept; its 48 bases are in frame from base 1.

The receptor was derived from a human donor in good health (CMV status not recorded). Some clones in this sample may be carry-over from other donors' samples. This sequence uses TRBV10-3 and TRBJ2-3; a tentative D call is TRBD1 (7 bases match). Specimen: cultured PBMCs, collected from culture after CMV antigen stimulation. The bases are TGTGCCACCGCAAACACCCAGGGGGGATCCACAGATACGCAGTATTTT. This translates into CATANTQGGSTDTQYF.